A selection of T cell receptor beta chains follows, all from one sample in a study of response to subunit inactivated influenza vaccine. TCRdb used MiXCR to reprocess the RT-PCR reads, holding one entry per CDR3 protein. The data contain around 490,000 distinct CDR3 sequences, approximately 7.1% of them singletons. Sample: PBMCs from blood, taken less than 30 months after vaccination. The receptors shown here come from a man between 45 and 75 years old who received an inactivated influenza vaccine. Both conserved end residues are part of each CDR3. A D gene is named only where the DNA matches it firmly. Rows may omit the clone size; those that give it use once, few, many or a size class.

j_call: TRBJ2-3; clone_size: .; v_call: TRBV6-5; d_call: .; cdr3_nt: TGTGCCAGCAGTTACTCAGGGGGGTCGGCCGATACGCAGTATTTT; cdr3_aa: CASSYSGGSADTQYF
j_call: TRBJ2-5; clone_size: many; v_call: TRBV18; d_call: .; cdr3_nt: TGTGCCAGCTCACCCTTGGGGACCCAAGAGACCCAGTACTTC; cdr3_aa: CASSPLGTQETQYF
j_call: TRBJ1-5; clone_size: few; v_call: TRBV2; d_call: TRBD1; cdr3_nt: TGTGCCAGCAGCCAGGACAGGGCAAATCAGCCCCAGCATTTT; cdr3_aa: CASSQDRANQPQHF
j_call: TRBJ2-1; clone_size: many; v_call: TRBV20-1; d_call: .; cdr3_nt: TGCAGTGCTAGACTAGCTTACAATGAGCAGTTCTTC; cdr3_aa: CSARLAYNEQFF
j_call: TRBJ2-2; clone_size: .; v_call: TRBV12-3/TRBV12-4; d_call: .; cdr3_nt: TGTGCCAGCAGTTCCTTGGACAACGGGCAGCTGTTTTTT; cdr3_aa: CASSSLDNGQLFF
j_call: TRBJ1-1; clone_size: .; v_call: TRBV2; d_call: .; cdr3_nt: TGTGCCAGCAGTGCACAGGGAAGGATGAACACTGAAGCTTTCTTT; cdr3_aa: CASSAQGRMNTEAFF
j_call: TRBJ2-2; clone_size: few; v_call: TRBV7-8; d_call: .; cdr3_nt: TGTGCCAGCTCGCCGGGACCCCCGAGCGGGGAGCTGTTTTTT; cdr3_aa: CASSPGPPSGELFF
j_call: TRBJ1-2; clone_size: .; v_call: TRBV6-5; d_call: .; cdr3_nt: TGTGCCAGCAGTTACTCCAGCTTAGAAGCTAACTATGGCTACACCTTC; cdr3_aa: CASSYSSLEANYGYTF
j_call: TRBJ2-6; clone_size: many; v_call: TRBV12-3/TRBV12-4; d_call: .; cdr3_nt: TGTGCCAGCAGTCCTAGGAGGGGACGGAGCTCTGGGGCCAACGTCCTGACTTTC; cdr3_aa: CASSPRRGRSSGANVLTF
j_call: TRBJ2-3; clone_size: .; v_call: TRBV12-3/TRBV12-4; d_call: TRBD1; cdr3_nt: TGTGCCAGCAGTGTAGCCAGGGGGCGGGATACGCAGTATTTT; cdr3_aa: CASSVARGRDTQYF
j_call: TRBJ2-7; clone_size: .; v_call: TRBV12-3/TRBV12-4; d_call: .; cdr3_nt: TGTGCCAGCAGTTTAATACAGGTTCCTTCCTACGAGCAGTACTTC; cdr3_aa: CASSLIQVPSYEQYF
j_call: TRBJ2-3; clone_size: .; v_call: TRBV18; d_call: .; cdr3_nt: TGTGCCAGCTCACAGTTATTCACAGATACGCAGTATTTT; cdr3_aa: CASSQLFTDTQYF
j_call: TRBJ1-2; clone_size: few; v_call: TRBV3-1; d_call: TRBD1; cdr3_nt: TGTGCCAGCGGCGAGGGGACAGGGGGCTATGGCTACACCTTC; cdr3_aa: CASGEGTGGYGYTF
j_call: TRBJ2-1; clone_size: few; v_call: TRBV12-3/TRBV12-4; d_call: .; cdr3_nt: TGTGCCAGCAGTTTCCACGGGATTGAGCAGTTCTTC; cdr3_aa: CASSFHGIEQFF
j_call: TRBJ2-4; clone_size: .; v_call: TRBV5-1; d_call: TRBD2; cdr3_nt: TGCGCCAGCAGCTTGGGACTAGCGGGAGTTGAGAGCATTCAGTACTTC; cdr3_aa: CASSLGLAGVESIQYF
j_call: TRBJ1-1; clone_size: many; v_call: TRBV3-1; d_call: .; cdr3_nt: TGTGCCAGCAGCCAAGATCTCTTATTTTATGGGGGCACTGAAGCTTTCTTT; cdr3_aa: CASSQDLLFYGGTEAFF
j_call: TRBJ1-2; clone_size: .; v_call: TRBV28; d_call: .; cdr3_nt: TGTGCCAGCACCGCTGGGGGCATTGGCTACACCTTC; cdr3_aa: CASTAGGIGYTF
j_call: TRBJ2-1; clone_size: many; v_call: TRBV4-1; d_call: TRBD1; cdr3_nt: TGCGCCAGCAGCCACGCGACAGGGGAGTCCTACAATGAGCAGTTCTTC; cdr3_aa: CASSHATGESYNEQFF
j_call: TRBJ2-7; clone_size: many; v_call: TRBV12-3/TRBV12-4; d_call: .; cdr3_nt: TGTGCCAGCAGTAGTAACCGGGGTAGACCTACGGAGCAGTACTTC; cdr3_aa: CASSSNRGRPTEQYF
j_call: TRBJ1-5; clone_size: .; v_call: TRBV28; d_call: TRBD1; cdr3_nt: TGTGCCAGCAGTTATGGGTCACAGGGGGCTTATCAGCCCCAGCATTTT; cdr3_aa: CASSYGSQGAYQPQHF
j_call: TRBJ2-1; clone_size: many; v_call: TRBV12-3/TRBV12-4; d_call: TRBD2; cdr3_nt: TGTGCCAGCATCCTTAGCGGGGGGCCGTACAATGAGCAGTTCTTC; cdr3_aa: CASILSGGPYNEQFF
j_call: TRBJ1-4; clone_size: .; v_call: TRBV4-1; d_call: .; cdr3_nt: TGCGCCAGCAGCCTCCTCTTGGGAACTAATGAAAAACTGTTTTTT; cdr3_aa: CASSLLLGTNEKLFF
j_call: TRBJ1-5; clone_size: few; v_call: TRBV12-3/TRBV12-4; d_call: .; cdr3_nt: TGTGCCAGCAGTGCCAGGGACAATCAGCCCCAGCATTTT; cdr3_aa: CASSARDNQPQHF
j_call: TRBJ2-7; clone_size: many; v_call: TRBV6-5; d_call: TRBD1; cdr3_nt: TGTGCCAGCAGTTACCCGAGGGGACAGGGCTACTCCTCCTACGAGCAGTACTTC; cdr3_aa: CASSYPRGQGYSSYEQYF
j_call: TRBJ1-5; clone_size: many; v_call: TRBV2; d_call: .; cdr3_nt: TGTGCCAGCAGTGAGGTTATGGGGTCGAGGCAGCCCCAGCATTTT; cdr3_aa: CASSEVMGSRQPQHF
j_call: TRBJ2-3; clone_size: few; v_call: TRBV18; d_call: .; cdr3_nt: TGTGCCAGCTCACCACGGCGGACGTCTGATACGCAGTATTTT; cdr3_aa: CASSPRRTSDTQYF
j_call: TRBJ1-2; clone_size: .; v_call: TRBV5-1; d_call: TRBD1; cdr3_nt: TGCGCCAGCAGCTTAGAACGCCGGGACAGGGGTGGCTACACCTTC; cdr3_aa: CASSLERRDRGGYTF
j_call: TRBJ2-1; clone_size: few; v_call: TRBV6-5; d_call: .; cdr3_nt: TGTGCCAGCAGTTCCATTAGGGTGGGTGAGCAGTTCTTC; cdr3_aa: CASSSIRVGEQFF
j_call: TRBJ2-2; clone_size: .; v_call: TRBV9; d_call: .; cdr3_nt: TGTGCCAGCAGCGGTGAACTAGTTCGGGAGCTGTTTTTT; cdr3_aa: CASSGELVRELFF
j_call: TRBJ2-3; clone_size: few; v_call: TRBV18; d_call: .; cdr3_nt: TGTGCCAGCTCACCATGGCGAGGGGGCACAGATACGCAGTATTTT; cdr3_aa: CASSPWRGGTDTQYF
j_call: TRBJ2-2; clone_size: few; v_call: TRBV20-1; d_call: .; cdr3_nt: TGCAGTGCTCGACAGGAGAACACCGGGGAGCTGTTTTTT; cdr3_aa: CSARQENTGELFF
j_call: TRBJ1-1; clone_size: many; v_call: TRBV12-3/TRBV12-4; d_call: .; cdr3_nt: TGTGCCAGCACCAACACGGGGAGAGTACACAACCTAATGAACACTGAAGCTTTCTTT; cdr3_aa: CASTNTGRVHNLMNTEAFF
j_call: TRBJ2-1; clone_size: many; v_call: TRBV12-3/TRBV12-4; d_call: .; cdr3_nt: TGTGCCAGCAGCGGTTCAGGGTCGAAAGGCGAGCAGTTCTTC; cdr3_aa: CASSGSGSKGEQFF
j_call: TRBJ2-1; clone_size: few; v_call: TRBV12-3/TRBV12-4; d_call: .; cdr3_nt: TGTGCCAGCAGCCTCTTTGGCGCGAGCTCCTACAATGAGCAGTTCTTC; cdr3_aa: CASSLFGASSYNEQFF
j_call: TRBJ2-7; clone_size: many; v_call: TRBV19; d_call: .; cdr3_nt: TGTGCCAGTAGTGACTCCGGGGAAGGGCAGTACTTC; cdr3_aa: CASSDSGEGQYF
j_call: TRBJ1-1; clone_size: .; v_call: TRBV6-1; d_call: .; cdr3_nt: TGTGCCAGCAGGACTTACAGAGACACTGAAGCTTTCTTT; cdr3_aa: CASRTYRDTEAFF
j_call: TRBJ2-4; clone_size: many; v_call: TRBV29-1; d_call: .; cdr3_nt: TGCAGCGTGGGTGACTCAGTCAAAAACATTCAGTACTTC; cdr3_aa: CSVGDSVKNIQYF
j_call: TRBJ2-3; clone_size: .; v_call: TRBV29-1; d_call: .; cdr3_nt: TGCAGCGTTACTAGGGGGGCCTCAAGCACAGATACGCAGTATTTT; cdr3_aa: CSVTRGASSTDTQYF
j_call: TRBJ2-5; clone_size: many; v_call: TRBV7-2; d_call: .; cdr3_nt: TGTGCCAGCAGCTTAGTCGGTCAGAGAGAGACCCAGTACTTC; cdr3_aa: CASSLVGQRETQYF
j_call: TRBJ2-3; clone_size: many; v_call: TRBV14; d_call: .; cdr3_nt: TGTGCCAGCAGCCTAGGAGGGCGTAGGCAGAGAGATACGCAGTATTTT; cdr3_aa: CASSLGGRRQRDTQYF
j_call: TRBJ2-7; clone_size: few; v_call: TRBV6-5; d_call: TRBD1; cdr3_nt: TGTGCCAGCAGTTCGATCAGACAGGGGGCCTACGAGCAGTACTTC; cdr3_aa: CASSSIRQGAYEQYF
j_call: TRBJ2-1; clone_size: few; v_call: TRBV2; d_call: .; cdr3_nt: TGTGCCACGTGGGACCACCACAATGAGCAGTTCTTC; cdr3_aa: CATWDHHNEQFF
j_call: TRBJ1-2; clone_size: .; v_call: TRBV5-1; d_call: .; cdr3_nt: TGCGCCAGCGGGAACAGCTATGGCTACACCTTC; cdr3_aa: CASGNSYGYTF
j_call: TRBJ2-1; clone_size: few; v_call: TRBV29-1; d_call: .; cdr3_nt: TGCAGCGTTGAAGATCAGATGACGATAGCGGCCAATGAGCAGTTCTTC; cdr3_aa: CSVEDQMTIAANEQFF